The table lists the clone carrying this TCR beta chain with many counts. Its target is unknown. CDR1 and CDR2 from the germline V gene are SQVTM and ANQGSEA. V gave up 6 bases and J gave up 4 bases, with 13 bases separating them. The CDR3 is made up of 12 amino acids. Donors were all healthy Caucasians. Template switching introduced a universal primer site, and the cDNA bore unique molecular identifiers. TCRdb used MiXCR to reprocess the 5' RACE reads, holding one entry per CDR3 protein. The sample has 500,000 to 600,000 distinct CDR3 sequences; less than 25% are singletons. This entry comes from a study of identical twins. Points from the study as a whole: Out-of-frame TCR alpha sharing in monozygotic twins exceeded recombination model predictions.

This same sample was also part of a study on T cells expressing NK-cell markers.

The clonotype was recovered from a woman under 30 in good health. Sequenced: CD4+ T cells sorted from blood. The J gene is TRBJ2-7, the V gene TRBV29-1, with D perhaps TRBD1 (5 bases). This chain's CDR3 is CSVRRSGYEQYF. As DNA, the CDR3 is TGCAGCGTCCGACGGTCAGGGTACGAGCAGTACTTC.